Listed below are T cell receptor beta chains from one sample, sequenced in a study of cytomegalovirus exposure and HLA in healthy donors. Generated by immunoSEQ multiplex PCR, the TCRdb table keeps only in-frame clones and is missing some. The sample consists of 250,000 to 400,000 clones, around 90% of them appearing once. Sequenced input: PBMCs. The receptors come from a man aged 25 to 40 in good health and CMV-seronegative. Each CDR3 is given with its conserved first and last residue. Each record gives: D gene, clone size, J gene, CDR3 length, V gene, CDR3 DNA, CDR3 protein. A D gene is named only where the DNA matches it firmly. The size entry is marked missing in some rows and otherwise reads once, few, many or a size class.

TRBD1 . TRBJ1-1 16 TRBV30 TGTGCCTGGAATAAAGGCAGGGGGAAAATGAACACTGAAGCTTTCTTT CAWNKGRGKMNTEAFF
. . TRBJ2-5 13 TRBV15 TGTGCCACCAGCAGAGTTCGGGGTGAGACCCAGTACTTC CATSRVRGETQYF
. once TRBJ2-2 15 TRBV7-2 TGTGCCAGCAGCTTTGGAGAATCGAACACCGGGGAGCTGTTTTTT CASSFGESNTGELFF
TRBD1 . TRBJ2-7 13 TRBV29-1 TGCAGCGTTGAAAGGGACAGGGGCTACGAGCAGTACTTC CSVERDRGYEQYF
. . TRBJ2-7 14 TRBV21-1 TGTGCCAGCAGCTTTAGGGACAGGCACTACGAGCAGTACTTC CASSFRDRHYEQYF
. . TRBJ2-7 16 TRBV7-6 TGTGCCAGCAGCGGATACCCGGGACAAGGATACGACGAGCAGTACTTC CASSGYPGQGYDEQYF
TRBD2 once TRBJ2-2 16 TRBV6-7 TGTGCCAGCCCCGTTCGGGGGGGGGAAAACACCGGGGAGCTGTTTTTT CASPVRGGENTGELFF
TRBD2 once TRBJ2-5 15 TRBV6-4 TGTGCCAGCAGTCCTAGCGGGGGACCTAGAGAGACCCAGTACTTC CASSPSGGPRETQYF
. . TRBJ1-2 15 TRBV7-6 TGTGCCAGCAGCTTAGCTCCGGACACAAACTATGGCTACACCTTC CASSLAPDTNYGYTF
TRBD1 . TRBJ1-4 14 TRBV5-4 TGTGCCAGCAGGTTCGACAGGGAGATTGGAAAACTGTTTTTT CASRFDREIGKLFF
. . TRBJ2-1 14 TRBV6-6 TGTGCCAGCAGTTTACAGGGTGGTGACAATGAGCAGTTCTTC CASSLQGGDNEQFF
. few TRBJ1-2 13 TRBV19 TGTGCCAGTAGTTACGGACAGTCCTATGGCTACACCTTC CASSYGQSYGYTF
TRBD2 . TRBJ2-3 15 TRBV6-1 TGTGCCTCGAGGCACAGCGGGGGGGACGCGGATACGCAGTATTTT CASRHSGGDADTQYF
TRBD1 . TRBJ2-3 16 TRBV2 TGTGCCAGCAGTTCCTGGACAGGGATTGGCACAGATACGCAGTATTTT CASSSWTGIGTDTQYF
TRBD1 . TRBJ1-5 17 TRBV27 TGTGCCAGCAGACCGTACAAGCGGACAGGGGAGATCTCCCCCCAGCATTTT CASRPYKRTGEISPQHF
TRBD2 . TRBJ2-1 15 TRBV28 TGTGCCAGCAGTCCCGGGACTAGCGGGGGAAGGGCGCAGTTCTTC CASSPGTSGGRAQFF
. . TRBJ2-5 14 TRBV6-4 TGTGCCAGCAGTGACAGACAGGCGGAAGAGACCCAGTACTTC CASSDRQAEETQYF
TRBD1 . TRBJ2-1 15 TRBV13 TGTGCCAGCAGCCCGGGACAGGGGGCCATCAATGAGCAGTTCTTC CASSPGQGAINEQFF
. . TRBJ1-2 17 TRBV9 TGTGCCAGCAGCAAATTCGGGGGGTCAACTACTAACTATGGCTACACCTTC CASSKFGGSTTNYGYTF
. . TRBJ1-4 14 TRBV2 TGTGCCAGCACCCCGGCAAGCCCTAGTGAAAAACTGTTTTTT CASTPASPSEKLFF
. few TRBJ1-2 14 TRBV15 TGTGCCACCAGCAGAGGTACAGGGAACTATGGCTACACCTTC CATSRGTGNYGYTF
TRBD1 . TRBJ1-4 15 TRBV6-1 TGTGCCAGCAGTGTCGACAGGGGGACTAATGAAAAACTGTTTTTT CASSVDRGTNEKLFF
. . TRBJ2-3 12 TRBV5-1 TGCGCCAGCAGCTCTTCCACAGATACGCAGTATTTT CASSSSTDTQYF
TRBD1 . TRBJ1-2 16 TRBV6-5 TGTGCCAGCAGTTACTTTAGGACAGGGGTTAACTATGGCTACACCTTC CASSYFRTGVNYGYTF
. . TRBJ2-2 15 TRBV6-5 TGTGCCAGCAGTTGGTCCAGGACGAACACCGGGGAGCTGTTTTTT CASSWSRTNTGELFF
TRBD1 . TRBJ1-2 12 TRBV30 TGTGCCTGGCCGGGACAGGGGGATGGCTACACCTTC CAWPGQGDGYTF
. . TRBJ2-3 15 TRBV5-4 TGTGCCAGCAGCATTAAGCGGACTAGCACAGATACGCAGTATTTT CASSIKRTSTDTQYF
. . TRBJ1-2 15 TRBV6-1 TGTGCCAGCAGTGAAGTGGCCAGATATTTTAATGGCTACACCTTC CASSEVARYFNGYTF
TRBD2 . TRBJ2-7 14 TRBV11-2 TGTGCCAGCAGCTTAGGCGGGGGGGCCTACGAGCAGTACTTC CASSLGGGAYEQYF